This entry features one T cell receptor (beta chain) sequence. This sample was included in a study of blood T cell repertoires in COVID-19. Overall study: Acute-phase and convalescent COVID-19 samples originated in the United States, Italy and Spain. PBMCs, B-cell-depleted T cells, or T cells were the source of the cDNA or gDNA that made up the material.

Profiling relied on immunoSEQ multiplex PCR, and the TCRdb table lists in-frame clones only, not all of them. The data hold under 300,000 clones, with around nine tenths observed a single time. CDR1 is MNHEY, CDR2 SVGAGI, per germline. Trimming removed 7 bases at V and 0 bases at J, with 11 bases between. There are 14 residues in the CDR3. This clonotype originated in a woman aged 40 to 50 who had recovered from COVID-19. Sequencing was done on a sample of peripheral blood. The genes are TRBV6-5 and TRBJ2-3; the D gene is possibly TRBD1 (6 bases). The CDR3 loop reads CASTGGLSTDTQYF. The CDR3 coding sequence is TGTGCCAGCACTGGGGGCCTGAGCACAGATACGCAGTATTTT.